These 17 T cell receptor beta chains were sequenced from one sample in a study of T-cell reconstitution after alpha-beta-depleted transplantation in children. Preparation of the TCRbeta library was carried out with unique molecular identifiers. MiXCR was run by TCRdb on the PCR reads, yielding one entry per CDR3 protein. This sample has just over 950,000 distinct CDR3 sequences, with roughly 29% found just once. Sequenced here: PBMCs, mostly from graft donor cells, sampled 360 days after TCRalphabeta/CD19-depleted stem cell transplant. The receptors derive from a boy younger than two who had a stem cell transplant for SCID, so the T cells may come from the graft donor.

This clonotype has more than one count but fewer than ten. Germline and junction disagree at one end, which may indicate a read error. The chain carries TRBV5-1 and TRBJ2-1, with TRBD2 matching 12 bases. Germline CDR1 and CDR2: SGHRS and YFSETQ. The CDR3 runs to 15 residues. The CDR3 region is CASSLTSGGPNEQFF. DNA for the CDR3: TGTGCCAGCAGTTTGACTAGCGGGGGCCCCAATGAGCAGTTCTTC. Based on the CDR3 plus reference TRBV5-1 and TRBJ2-1, the full variable domain is KAGVTQTPRYLIKTRGQQVTLSCSPISGHRSVSWYQQTPGQGLQFLFEYFSETQRNKGNFPGRFSGRQFSNSRSEMNVSTLELGDSALYLCASSLTSGGPNEQFFGPGTRLTVL.

The gene calls are TRBV29-1 and TRBJ1-1; D is possibly TRBD1 (5 bases). V shed 8 bases and J shed 11 bases, with 18 bases lying between them. This CDR3 spans 11 amino acids. CDR1 is SQVTM and CDR2 is ANQGSEA in the germline V gene. CDR3 in amino acids: CSLSRAGRAFF. CDR3 DNA sequence: TGCAGCCTATCACGTGCAGGGAGGGCTTTCTTT. Complete variable domain (other parts from reference TRBV29-1 and TRBJ1-1): SAVISQKPSRDICQRGTSLTIQCQVDSQVTMMFWYRQQPGQSLTLIATANQGSEATYESGFVIDKFPISRPNLTFSTLTVSNMSPEDSSIYLCSLSRAGRAFFGQGTRLTVV.

The chain couples TRBV6-2 or TRBV6-3 to TRBJ2-3; no clear D gene. Trimming took off 2 bases at V and 7 bases at J, with 10 bases between the two ends. In germline, CDR1 is MNHEY, CDR2 SVGEGT. This CDR3 contains 13 residues. The CDR3 DNA sequence: TGTGCCAGCAGTTACCTCAGGTACCATACGCAGTATTTT. It yields the protein CASSYLRYHTQYF.

This clonotype was picked up a small number of times. The chain joins TRBV12-3 or TRBV12-4 to TRBJ1-1, with D uncertain. The CDR3 consists of 15 residues. Trimming stripped 0 bases from V and 0 bases from J, with 8 bases between. CDR3 sequence reads: CASSLATLVNTEAFF. The CDR3 DNA is TGTGCCAGCAGTTTAGCGACACTGGTGAACACTGAAGCTTTCTTT.

The chain carries TRBV12-3 or TRBV12-4 and TRBJ2-7; 12 bases line up with TRBD1. The CDR3 totals 14 residues. Trimming cost V 6 bases and J 4 bases; bases outside gene matches: 4. The CDR3 nucleotides read TGTGCCAGCAGGCCGGGACAGGGGGCTTACGAGCAGTACTTC. It specifies CASRPGQGAYEQYF.

The chain recombines TRBV14 with TRBJ2-5; 7 nucleotides match TRBD2. The CDR3 consists of 15 residues. Per the germline V gene, CDR1 is SGHDN and CDR2 is FVKESK. Trimming at V came to 3 bases and at J to 2 bases, leaving 6 bases not matched to a gene. Here the CDR3 reads CASSHGRGLQETQYF. The CDR3 DNA reads TGTGCCAGCAGCCACGGGCGGGGGTTACAAGAGACCCAGTACTTC.

The CDR3 bases are TGTGCCAGCAGCAGGGGTCATTTAGGGGATATAACCTACAATGAGCAGTTCTTC. This gives the protein CASSRGHLGDITYNEQFF. The rearrangement links TRBV11-2 to TRBJ2-1; perhaps TRBD1 as D (5 bases). V was shortened by 5 bases and J by 2 bases, with 22 bases between the two germline ends. CDR1 is SGHAT and CDR2 is FQNNGV in the germline V gene. The CDR3 runs to 18 residues.

The chain couples TRBV20-1 to TRBJ2-5; 8 bases are shared with TRBD2. This CDR3 comprises 12 residues. CDR1 is DFQATT and CDR2 is SNEGSKA in the germline V gene (reference sequence). With V trimmed by 6 bases and J by 5 bases, 5 bases remained unmatched. The CDR3 coding sequence is TGCAGTGCCGGACTAGCCGCTGAGACCCAGTACTTC. It codes for CSAGLAAETQYF.

The chain couples TRBV12-3 or TRBV12-4 to TRBJ1-2; D is perhaps TRBD1 (6 bases). V lost 6 bases and J 8 bases, leaving 13 bases between the germline ends. The CDR3 sequence is 12 residues long. This chain's CDR3 is CASSQTGKGYTF. CDR3 sequence (DNA): TGTGCCAGCAGCCAGACAGGCAAAGGCTACACCTTC.

The chain recombines TRBV28 with TRBJ2-3; TRBD2 aligns across 9 bases. There are 19 residues in the CDR3. Germline-derived CDR1 and CDR2 are MDHEN and SYDVKM. The V and J ends lost 5 bases and 0 bases, in that order; junction bases with no gene match: 15. The CDR3 protein is CASSLYSLSSGGSTDTQYF. CDR3 bases: TGTGCCAGCAGTCTTTACTCCCTAAGTAGCGGGGGTAGCACAGATACGCAGTATTTT.

This chain links TRBV6-6 with TRBJ2-2; the D is unclear. The germline CDR1 and CDR2 sequences are MNHNY and SVGAGI (reference sequence). This CDR3 has 12 residues. V lost 7 bases, J lost 6 bases, and 9 bases lay in between. The CDR3 spells CASTRRSGELFF. The CDR3 DNA reads as TGTGCCAGCACTCGACGCTCCGGGGAGCTGTTTTTT.

The chain recombines TRBV7-3 with TRBJ1-3; D uncertain. The CDR3 length is 14 residues. V dropped 2 bases and J dropped 4 bases, with 9 bases sitting between them. CDR1 and CDR2 from the germline V gene are SGHTA and FQGTGA. The DNA for the CDR3 is TGTGCCAGCAGCTTAGGGATAGCGGGAAACACCATATATTTT. Translation: CASSLGIAGNTIYF.

This sequence joins TRBV6-2 or TRBV6-3 and TRBJ2-1; tentatively, D is TRBD1 or TRBD2 (5 bases each). Germline V gene data show CDR1 as MNHEY and CDR2 as SVGEGT. Trimming stripped 6 bases from V and 7 bases from J, with 16 bases between. The CDR3 totals 14 residues. CDR3 amino acids: CASSRWGIVNEQFF. In nucleotides, the CDR3 is TGTGCCAGCAGCCGATGGGGGATAGTAAATGAGCAGTTCTTC.

The V and J genes are TRBV12-3 or TRBV12-4 and TRBJ2-2, with D perhaps matching TRBD1 (6 bases). The CDR3 consists of 14 residues. The ends were cut back, 6 bases at V and 1 base at J, with 9 bases in the middle. CDR3 bases: TGTGCCAGCAGACCGGACAGGAACACCGGGGAGCTGTTTTTT. Translated, it gives CASRPDRNTGELFF.

The chain joins TRBV30 to TRBJ1-2; unclear D gene. V was trimmed by 4 bases and J by 5 bases, leaving 11 bases between them. CDR3 size: 12 residues. Germline CDR1 and CDR2: GTSNPN and SVGIG (reference sequence). Here the CDR3 DNA reads TGTGCCTGGAATTTCGGGAGATATGGCTACACCTTC. Amino acids: CAWNFGRYGYTF.

CDR3 nucleotides: TGTGCCAGCACCGGGGGGACTAGCGGGGTGACCGGGGAGCTGTTTTTT. This encodes CASTGGTSGVTGELFF. V and J are TRBV12-3 or TRBV12-4 and TRBJ2-2, with 13 bases aligning to TRBD2. The junction had 7 bases not matched to a gene; V was cut back by 7 bases and J by 5 bases. The CDR3 has 16 residues.

This clonotype has only a few counts. This chain links TRBV24-1 with TRBJ1-1, with D hard to call. Germline CDR1 KGHDR, CDR2 SFDVKD. This CDR3 contains 12 residues. Trimming left V 2 bases short and J 6 bases short, with 6 bases between. This CDR3 is CATSDWTAEAFF. CDR3 bases: TGTGCCACCAGTGATTGGACGGCTGAAGCTTTCTTT.